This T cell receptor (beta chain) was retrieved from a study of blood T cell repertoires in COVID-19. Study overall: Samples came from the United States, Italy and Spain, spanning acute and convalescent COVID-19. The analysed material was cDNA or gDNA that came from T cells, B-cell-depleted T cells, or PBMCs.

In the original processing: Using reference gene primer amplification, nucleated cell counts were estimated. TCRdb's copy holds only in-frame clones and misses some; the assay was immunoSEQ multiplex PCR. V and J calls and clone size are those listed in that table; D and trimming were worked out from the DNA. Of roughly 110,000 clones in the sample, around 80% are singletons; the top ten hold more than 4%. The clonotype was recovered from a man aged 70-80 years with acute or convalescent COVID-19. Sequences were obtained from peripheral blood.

The CDR3 region has the DNA TGTGCCAGCAGCTTAGGAGGCGGGACAGACAGCAACTATGGCTACACCTTC. Its translation is CASSLGGGTDSNYGYTF. This chain uses TRBV7-9 with TRBJ1-2; the match to TRBD1 covers 7 bases. The CDR3 loop spans 17 amino acids. The germline CDR1 and CDR2 sequences are SEHNR and FQNEAQ (reference sequence). Germline trimming cut 1 base from V and 2 bases from J; bases unmatched to any gene: 10.